This T cell receptor beta chain was identified during a study of T cells in Graves' hyperthyroidism and ophthalmopathy. Reasons for excluding patients were uncontrolled infection, other autoimmune disease, pregnancy or lactation. The diagnoses drew upon clinical symptoms, serum thyroxine and TRAb, thyroid ultrasound and orbital computed tomography. Cells are PBMCs isolated from more than 8.5 ml of fresh blood. Remarks on this clonotype: Its antigen is still unknown.

Amplified TCR beta CDR3 regions derived from RNA transcripts. First-round RT-PCR targeting the TCR CDR3 was performed with the HTBI primer set. TCRdb fed the multiplex PCR reads into MiXCR, producing one record per CDR3 protein. The data hold roughly 400,000 distinct CDR3 sequences, with roughly 25% observed a single time. Study-level findings and limits: Blood also held most thyroid clonotypes expanded beyond 0.001.

CDR3 size: 14 residues. Trimming removed 1 base from V and 0 bases from J, with 10 bases in between. CDR1 is DFQATT, CDR2 SNEGSKA, per germline (reference sequence). Sequenced sample: blood. This chain connects TRBV20-1 to TRBJ2-7, with a tentative D call TRBD2 (5 bases). The receptor's source is a man in his forties or fifties with Graves' hyperthyroidism. The CDR3 DNA follows: TGCAGTGCTAGAGCCCCTACTAGCTCCTACGAGCAGTACTTC. Its protein product is CSARAPTSSYEQYF.